This T cell receptor beta chain was obtained from a study of T cell clones after liver transplantation. Turning to the study itself: Standard immunosuppression, with no induction, continued until 12-24 months after transplant.

As for this clone: The antigen is undetermined.

Using immunoSEQ multiplex PCR, the repertoire was profiled, and TCRdb retains in-frame clones only, with some absent. The top ten clones hold 0.47% of a sample with some 80,000 clones, 70% to 85% of them seen once. Trimming shortened V by 6 bases and J by 5 bases, and 25 bases separated the two germline ends. Germline CDR1 reads MDHEN; CDR2 reads SYDVKM. CDR3 length equals 17 residues. Overall study results and limits: A significant post-transplant drop in circulating graft-donor-reactive CD4 TCRbeta sequences occurred in most of the 8 subjects.

The clonotype originates from a human patient who received a liver transplant. A share of the T cells may be of graft donor origin. The chain is built from TRBV28 and TRBJ1-2; tentative D call: TRBD1 (6 bases). The material sequenced was CD4+ T cells from blood, taken approximately 45 months after liver transplant. The CDR3 region is CASSHRVAGTVSYGYTF. As DNA, the CDR3 is TGTGCCAGCAGCCACAGGGTGGCAGGGACGGTTTCTTATGGCTACACCTTC.